The 24 T cell receptor beta chains below all came from one sample that was sequenced in a study of early T cells in non-severe SARS-CoV-2 infection. A single record per CDR3 protein comes from TCRdb applying MiXCR to the 5' RACE reads. The sample yields 59,000 or so distinct CDR3 sequences, roughly 13% seen once. Sequenced here: whole blood, sampled at baseline. The receptor source for this set is an adult who was a healthcare worker with PCR-confirmed SARS-CoV-2 infection or an uninfected control (not recorded which).

The chain links TRBV18 to TRBJ2-3; D is undetermined. Germline V gene lookup returns CDR1 KGHSH and CDR2 LQKENI. V lost 6 bases, J lost 6 bases, and 16 bases lay in between. CDR3 length: 14 amino acids. The CDR3: CASSEYRPPDTQYF. The CDR3 region has the DNA TGTGCCAGCTCCGAATATCGTCCTCCGGATACGCAGTATTTT. The full variable domain, its missing parts supplied by reference TRBV18 and TRBJ2-3, is NAGVMQNPRHLVRRRGQEARLRCSPMKGHSHVYWYRQLPEEGLKFMVYLQKENIIDESGMPKERFSAEFPKEGPSILRIQQVVRGDSAAYFCASSEYRPPDTQYFGPGTRLTVL.

This clonotype has a handful of counts. V is TRBV5-1 and J is TRBJ2-1; 13 positions match TRBD2. The junction had 4 bases not matched to a gene; V was cut back by 4 bases and J by 9 bases. This CDR3 spans 14 amino acids. Germline V gene sequence: CDR1 SGHRS, CDR2 YFSETQ. For the CDR3, the DNA is TGCGCCAGCAGCACAGGGACTAGCGGGGTTGAGCAGTTCTTC. This gives the protein CASSTGTSGVEQFF.

This clonotype was recorded many times. V and J are TRBV10-2 and TRBJ1-6; TRBD1 agrees at 8 bases. The CDR3 length is 14 residues. V lost 7 bases, J lost 9 bases, and 8 bases stayed unmatched. CDR1 and CDR2 from the germline V gene are WSHSY and SAAADI. The chain's CDR3 is CASTQTGASSPLHF. CDR3 DNA sequence: TGCGCCAGCACTCAGACAGGGGCAAGTTCACCCCTCCACTTT.

This clonotype was observed a few times. The V call is TRBV10-3, the J call TRBJ2-5; D not certain. The CDR3 totals 14 residues. The V gene lost 0 bases and the J gene lost 2 bases, with 7 bases spanning the gap. Germline loops: CDR1 ENHRY, CDR2 SYGVKD. The CDR3 spells CAISESGWQETQYF. CDR3 in DNA: TGTGCCATCAGTGAGTCCGGGTGGCAAGAGACCCAGTACTTC.

This clonotype showed up many times. This chain uses TRBV7-2 with TRBJ1-5; 11 bases fit TRBD1. This CDR3 region has 15 residues. V lost 5 bases and J lost 5; bases outside the gene matches: 5. CDR1 and CDR2 (germline): SGHTA, FQGNSA. The CDR3 bases are TGTGCCAGCAGCACGGACAGGGGGCTAGATCAGCCCCAGCATTTT. It translates to CASSTDRGLDQPQHF.

This clonotype has only a few counts. V usage is TRBV12-3 or TRBV12-4 and J usage is TRBJ2-7, with D hard to call. Deletions cut 4 bases from V and 0 bases from J, with 13 bases between. The CDR3 has 15 residues. The CDR3 loop reads CASSYTVPSSYEQYF. The DNA of the CDR3 is TGTGCCAGCAGTTACACTGTCCCAAGCTCCTACGAGCAGTACTTC.

This clonotype has just a few counts. V and J are TRBV6-5 and TRBJ1-2, with TRBD1 matching 8 bases. Germline lookup yields CDR1 MNHEY and CDR2 SVGAGI. The length of the CDR3 is 13 residues. V dropped 6 bases and J dropped 8; count of bases not matched to a gene: 8. CDR3 in DNA: TGTGCCAGCAGGCCCAGACAGGGGATGGGCTACACCTTC. Protein sequence: CASRPRQGMGYTF.

J is TRBJ1-3 and V is TRBV5-5; 10 bases align to TRBD1. The V gene end was trimmed by 5 bases and the J gene end by 2 bases; junction bases not matched to a gene: 4. The germline V gene encodes CDR1 SGHKS and CDR2 YYEKEE (reference sequence). The CDR3 extends over 15 amino acids. In nucleotides, the CDR3 is TGTGCCAGCAGAGAAGGGACAGGGGCTGGAAACACCATATATTTT. It encodes CASREGTGAGNTIYF. Based on the CDR3 plus reference TRBV5-5 and TRBJ1-3, the full variable domain is DAGVTQSPTHLIKTRGQQVTLRCSPISGHKSVSWYQQVLGQGPQFIFQYYEKEERGRGNFPDRFSARQFPNYSSELNVNALLLGDSALYLCASREGTGAGNTIYFGEGSWLTVV.

The gene calls are TRBV6-2 or TRBV6-3 and TRBJ2-3; D may match TRBD1 or TRBD2 (5 bases each). V lost 4 bases to trimming and J lost 2 bases, with 13 bases between them. The CDR3 runs 15 residues. CDR1 MNHEY and CDR2 SVGEGT come from the germline V gene. This chain's CDR3 is CASSFRDQHTDTQYF. The CDR3 region has the DNA TGTGCCAGCAGTTTCCGGGACCAGCACACAGATACGCAGTATTTT.

This clonotype was found a few times. This rearrangement joins TRBV7-2 to TRBJ2-1; 8 bases map to TRBD2. CDR1 and CDR2 (germline): SGHTA, FQGNSA. This CDR3 region has 14 residues. J was trimmed by 11 bases and V by 1 base; bases with no gene match: 7. For the CDR3, the DNA is TGTGCCAGCAGCTTAGATGGTAGCGGGATGAAGCAGTTCTTC. This codes for CASSLDGSGMKQFF.

This clonotype has more than one count but fewer than ten. The V and J genes are TRBV6-6 and TRBJ1-3, with no clear D. The CDR3 runs to 17 residues. Trimming cost V 4 bases and J 1 base, with 17 bases left between them. Germline lookup yields CDR1 MNHNY and CDR2 SVGAGI (reference sequence). The CDR3 nucleotides read TGTGCCAGCAGTTTTCCTCACCTGACGGGGTCTGGAAACACCATATATTTT. As protein: CASSFPHLTGSGNTIYF.

There are many counts of this clonotype. CDR3 loop: CASSLAGQQETQYF. The CDR3 region has the DNA TGTGCCAGCAGTTTAGCCGGACAGCAAGAGACCCAGTACTTC. This chain joins TRBV28 and TRBJ2-5; D is possibly TRBD1 (6 bases). The germline gives CDR1 MDHEN, CDR2 SYDVKM. Deletions cut 2 bases from V and 2 bases from J, with 9 bases between. This CDR3 contains 14 residues.

This clonotype came up many times. V is TRBV20-1 and J is TRBJ2-7; 7 bases agree with TRBD1. Per the germline V gene, CDR1 is DFQATT and CDR2 is SNEGSKA (reference sequence). This CDR3 region has 14 residues. J lost 3 bases, V lost 3 bases, and 8 bases had no gene match. The CDR3 loop reads CSASSGQRDYEQYF. In DNA, the CDR3 is TGCAGTGCTAGTTCGGGACAGAGGGACTACGAGCAGTACTTC.

This clonotype occurred a few times. The CDR3 nucleotides read TGTGCCAGCAGCTTGGCTAGGGACAGGAGTAATGAAAAACTGTTTTTT. This gives the protein CASSLARDRSNEKLFF. V is TRBV11-2 and J is TRBJ1-4, with 8 bases that match TRBD1. The CDR3 extends over 16 amino acids. Germline trimming cut 3 bases from V and 4 bases from J; bases unmatched to any gene: 7. Looked up from germline, CDR1 is SGHAT and CDR2 is FQNNGV. Combining the CDR3 with reference TRBV11-2 and TRBJ1-4 gives the whole variable domain EAGVAQSPRYKIIEKRQSVAFWCNPISGHATLYWYQQILGQGPKLLIQFQNNGVVDDSQLPKDRFSAERLKGVDSTLKIQPAKLEDSAVYLCASSLARDRSNEKLFFGSGTQLSVL.

This clonotype was seen many times. The gene calls are TRBV6-4 and TRBJ2-3; D is perhaps TRBD1 or TRBD2 (6 bases each). The V gene lost 2 bases and the J gene lost 1 base, with 7 bases spanning the gap. Per the germline V gene, CDR1 is MRHNA and CDR2 is SNTAGT. This CDR3 is built from 14 residues. For the CDR3, the DNA is TGTGCCAGCAGTGACAGGGGGGGCACAGATACGCAGTATTTT. This sequence encodes CASSDRGGTDTQYF.

This clonotype was observed many times. The J gene is TRBJ2-7, the V gene TRBV20-1, with a weak D call TRBD2 (5 bases). Germline V gene sequence: CDR1 DFQATT, CDR2 SNEGSKA (reference sequence). Trimming left V 2 bases short and J 5 bases short, with 16 bases between. There are 14 residues in the CDR3. This chain's CDR3 is CSARIAGRDHEQYF. CDR3 coding DNA: TGCAGTGCTAGAATTGCGGGCCGCGACCACGAGCAGTACTTC.

Ten or more counts support this clonotype. This chain joins TRBV19 and TRBJ1-4; a possible D gene is TRBD1 (6 bases). Deletions cut 6 bases from V and 0 bases from J, with 14 bases between. The CDR3 spans 16 residues. CDR1 is LNHDA and CDR2 is SQIVND in the germline V gene (reference sequence). CDR3 DNA: TGTGCCAGTAGCCGGAGAGGGGGAGCAACTAATGAAAAACTGTTTTTT. Translation: CASSRRGGATNEKLFF.

This clonotype was counted only a few times. This chain connects TRBV6-2 or TRBV6-3 to TRBJ2-1; D gene uncertain. This CDR3 has 12 residues. V lost 3 bases and J lost 7, with 7 bases in between. Germline CDR1 and CDR2: MNHEY and SVGEGT. This CDR3 reads CASSYIANEQFF. DNA for the CDR3: TGTGCCAGCAGTTATATCGCTAATGAGCAGTTCTTC.

The chain uses TRBV24-1 and TRBJ2-7, with 10 bases aligning to TRBD1. Trimming took 3 bases from V and 4 from J; bases not matched to a gene: 5. The CDR3 is 15 residues long. Germline V gene lookup returns CDR1 KGHDR and CDR2 SFDVKD. CDR3 DNA sequence: TGTGCCACCAGTGATCGGACAGGGGGGCAATACGAGCAGTACTTC. Amino acid sequence: CATSDRTGGQYEQYF.

This clonotype was observed at least ten times. The chain recombines TRBV20-1 with TRBJ2-3; D is unclear. The CDR3 is made up of 12 amino acids. CDR1 DFQATT and CDR2 SNEGSKA come from the germline V gene (reference sequence). V was pared by 3 bases and J by 1 base, with 5 bases between. As DNA, the CDR3 is TGCAGTGCTAGTCTCCGCACAGATACGCAGTATTTT. Translated: CSASLRTDTQYF.

This clonotype was counted at least ten times. V is TRBV5-5 and J is TRBJ1-2; D ambiguous. The V gene's germline CDR1 is SGHKS and CDR2 YYEKEE (reference sequence). The CDR3 consists of 16 residues. V lost 0 bases, J lost 0 bases, and 12 bases lay in between. The CDR3 coding sequence is TGTGCCAGCAGCTTGGACCCGATCTTCCCTAACTATGGCTACACCTTC. It specifies CASSLDPIFPNYGYTF.

In this sample, this clonotype turned up many times. The chain combines TRBV5-4 with TRBJ2-7; D is perhaps TRBD1 (6 bases). This CDR3 comprises 14 residues. Germline V gene data show CDR1 as SGHNT and CDR2 as YYREEE (reference sequence). V dropped 3 bases and J dropped 7 bases, with 17 bases sitting between them. This CDR3 is CASSSGGSLGEQYF. The CDR3 bases are TGTGCCAGCAGCTCTGGGGGCAGCCTAGGGGAGCAGTACTTC.

This clonotype was counted at least ten times. V and J are TRBV12-3 or TRBV12-4 and TRBJ2-1; 14 bases are shared with TRBD2. This CDR3 region has 16 residues. The V segment lost 5 bases and the J segment 7 bases; nucleotides outside the gene matches: 7. The chain's CDR3 is CASSPTGTSGRNEQFF. CDR3 DNA sequence: TGTGCCAGCAGTCCGACCGGGACTAGCGGGAGAAATGAGCAGTTCTTC.

The chain joins TRBV7-7 to TRBJ2-3; a weak D match, TRBD2 (6 bases). Between the trimmed V and J ends, which lost 1 base and 1 base, there was a span of 6 bases. The germline V gene encodes CDR1 SSHAT and CDR2 FNYEAQ (reference sequence). The CDR3 spans 14 residues. CDR3 sequence reads: CASSLGEGTDTQYF. The DNA for the CDR3 is TGTGCCAGCAGCTTAGGGGAGGGCACAGATACGCAGTATTTT.